The 11 T cell receptor beta chains in this list originate from one sample, sequenced in a study of blood T cell repertoires in COVID-19. Produced via immunoSEQ multiplex PCR; TCRdb's table is partial and in-frame only. The repertoire has a few hundred thousand clones, approximately 91% of them found once; the top ten carry 1.4%. Sequencing input: PBMCs or T cells enriched from blood (not recorded which). The receptors were gathered from a young woman who had been exposed to COVID-19.

The V call is TRBV28, the J call TRBJ2-7, with D uncertain. Germline loops: CDR1 MDHEN, CDR2 SYDVKM. V was cut by 6 bases and J by 2 bases, with 8 bases left in between. CDR3 length: 12 residues. The CDR3 DNA reads as TGTGCCAGCAGCCTACAGCCCTACGAGCAGTACTTC. This codes for CASSLQPYEQYF.

The J gene is TRBJ2-7, the V gene TRBV11-2; TRBD1 might be the D (7 bases). V dropped 5 bases and J dropped 7 bases, with 18 bases sitting between them. The CDR3 is made up of 14 amino acids. The germline CDR1 and CDR2 sequences are SGHAT and FQNNGV. In DNA form, the CDR3 reads TGTGCCAGCAGCATTGGAGGGGGCTTCAGTGAGCAGTACTTC. This sequence encodes CASSIGGGFSEQYF.

The CDR3 is CASSKWRTSGYTF. CDR3 DNA: TGTGCCAGCAGCAAATGGAGAACGTCCGGCTACACCTTC. V usage is TRBV21-1 and J usage is TRBJ1-2. TRBV21-1 is noted as a pseudogene. This CDR3 spans 13 amino acids.

The gene calls are TRBV18 and TRBJ2-5; no reliable D call. CDR1 and CDR2 (germline): KGHSH, LQKENI. With 5 bases removed from V and 2 bases from J, the gap between germline ends came to 6 bases. CDR3 length equals 12 residues. DNA of the CDR3: TGTGCCAGCTCATCATTTCAAGAGACCCAGTACTTC. Residues: CASSSFQETQYF.

The rearrangement uses TRBV25-1 and TRBJ2-2; D is ambiguous. Between the trimmed V and J ends, which lost 7 bases and 6 bases, there was a span of 9 bases. The germline V gene has CDR1 MGHDK and CDR2 SYGVNS. This CDR3 has 12 amino acids. CDR3 sequence: CASNSHPGELFF. Written as DNA, the CDR3 is TGTGCCAGCAACTCCCACCCCGGGGAGCTGTTTTTT.

The V and J genes are TRBV4-1 and TRBJ1-1; TRBD1 matches 7 bases. Germline lookup yields CDR1 MGHRA and CDR2 YSYEKL. The CDR3 is 16 residues long. After removal of 0 bases from V and 5 bases from J, the junction contained 9 bases not matched to a gene. The DNA of the CDR3 is TGCGCCAGCAGCCAAGATGGATTAGGGGGCGCTACTGAAGCTTTCTTT. It codes for CASSQDGLGGATEAFF.

V and J are TRBV6-8 and TRBJ2-3; 13 bases map to TRBD2. From germline, CDR1 is MNHGY and CDR2 SAAAGT. With 4 bases clipped from V and 3 bases from J, the junction kept 16 bases outside the gene matches. The length of the CDR3 is 20 residues. The CDR3 sequence is CASSSQTSGGPVRCTDTQYF. The DNA of the CDR3 is TGTGCCAGCAGTTCCCAGACTAGCGGGGGGCCAGTTCGATGTACAGATACGCAGTATTTT.

V gene TRBV6-5 combines with J gene TRBJ1-4, with D hard to call. V gave up 4 bases and J gave up 3 bases, with 12 bases separating them. CDR1 and CDR2 (germline): MNHEY, SVGAGI. The CDR3 runs 15 residues. CDR3 bases: TGTGCCAGCAGTTCGGACTGGGGATCTAATGAAAAACTGTTTTTT. Translated: CASSSDWGSNEKLFF.

For the CDR3, the DNA is TGTGCCAGCAGCCAAGGCGCCTACAATGAGCAGTTCTTC. Encoded protein: CASSQGAYNEQFF. This chain connects TRBV4-2 to TRBJ2-1; no reliable D call. From germline, CDR1 is LGHNA and CDR2 YNFKEQ. There are 13 residues in the CDR3. Trimming removed 1 base from V and 2 bases from J, with 3 bases in between.

The chain is built from TRBV19 and TRBJ2-7; D is possibly TRBD2 (6 bases). Germline CDR1 is LNHDA and CDR2 is SQIVND (reference sequence). The CDR3 sequence is 14 residues long. With 3 bases removed from V and 0 bases from J, the gap between germline ends came to 9 bases. CDR3: CASSMYGSSYEQYF. DNA of the CDR3: TGTGCCAGTAGTATGTACGGGAGCTCCTACGAGCAGTACTTC.

The chain uses TRBV7-3 and TRBJ2-7, with 10 bases matching TRBD1. The V segment lost 5 bases and the J segment 3 bases; nucleotides outside the gene matches: 7. The CDR3 is 15 amino acids. CDR1 SGHTA and CDR2 FQGTGA come from the germline V gene. CDR3 sequence: CASSKGTGAFYEQYF. CDR3 nucleotide sequence: TGTGCCAGCAGCAAAGGGACAGGGGCCTTCTACGAGCAGTACTTC. The full variable domain, its missing parts supplied by reference TRBV7-3 and TRBJ2-7, is GAGVSQTPSNKVTEKGKYVELRCDPISGHTALYWYRQSLGQGPEFLIYFQGTGAADDSGLPNDRFFAVRPEGSVSTLKIQRTERGDSAVYLCASSKGTGAFYEQYFGPGTRLTVT.